This TCR beta chain originates from a study of T-cell reconstitution after alpha-beta-depleted transplantation in children. Findings and caveats of the study: Several hundred graft clones that had expanded were reportedly the source of alpha-beta T cells about two months after transplant. Some patients owed their high day-60 TCRbeta diversity to surviving recipient T cells and thymic progenitors. Newly produced T cells mostly provided counts and TCRbeta diversity after one year, as hyperexpanded clones declined.

It was with unique molecular identifiers that the TCRbeta library was prepared. TCRdb itself ran the PCR reads through MiXCR, one entry per CDR3 protein. The profile shows some 220,000 distinct CDR3 sequences, about a tenth of them singletons. The V end was cut by 7 bases, the J end by 5 bases, with 19 bases between. CDR1 and CDR2 from the germline V gene are MDHEN and SYDVKM. The CDR3 is made up of 15 amino acids. This clonotype was found a few times. Antigen specificity is unknown. This clonotype was sampled from a child younger than two with acute myeloid leukemia, due to receive a stem cell transplant. The chain is built from TRBV28 and TRBJ2-3; a possible D gene is TRBD2 (6 bases). Sequencing used PBMCs, obtained before TCRalphabeta/CD19-depleted stem cell transplant. CDR3 residues: CASTPAGRDGDTQYF. The CDR3 DNA follows: TGTGCCAGCACCCCGGCAGGGCGGGACGGAGATACGCAGTATTTT.